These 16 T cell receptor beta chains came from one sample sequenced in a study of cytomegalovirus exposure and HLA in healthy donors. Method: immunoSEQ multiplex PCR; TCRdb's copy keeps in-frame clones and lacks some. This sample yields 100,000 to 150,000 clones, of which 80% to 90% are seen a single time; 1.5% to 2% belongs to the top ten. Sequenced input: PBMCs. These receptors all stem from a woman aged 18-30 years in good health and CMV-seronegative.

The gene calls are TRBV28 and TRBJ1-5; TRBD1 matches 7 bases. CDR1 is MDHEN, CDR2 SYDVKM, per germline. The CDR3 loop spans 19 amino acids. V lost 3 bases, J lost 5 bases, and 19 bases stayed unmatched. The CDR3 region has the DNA TGTGCCAGCAGTTTCTCCCCAATCCGACAGGGCCTTAGGGATCAGCCCCAGCATTTT. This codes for CASSFSPIRQGLRDQPQHF.

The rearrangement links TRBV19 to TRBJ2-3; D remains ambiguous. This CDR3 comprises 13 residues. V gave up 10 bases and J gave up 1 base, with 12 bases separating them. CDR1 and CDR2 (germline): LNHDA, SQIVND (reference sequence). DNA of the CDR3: TGTGCCACTAATCCTGGTGGCACAGATACGCAGTATTTT. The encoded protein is CATNPGGTDTQYF.

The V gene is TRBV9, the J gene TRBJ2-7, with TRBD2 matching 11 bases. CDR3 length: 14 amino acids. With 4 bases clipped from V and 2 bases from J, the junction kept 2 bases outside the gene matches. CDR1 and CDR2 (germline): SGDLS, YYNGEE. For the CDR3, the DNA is TGTGCCAGCAGCCCGACTAGCGGGGCCTACGAGCAGTACTTC. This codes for CASSPTSGAYEQYF.

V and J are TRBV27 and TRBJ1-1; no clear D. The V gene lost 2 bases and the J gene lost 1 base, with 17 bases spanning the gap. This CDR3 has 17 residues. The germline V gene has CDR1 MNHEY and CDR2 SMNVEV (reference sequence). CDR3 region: CASSLTPPEGRNTEAFF. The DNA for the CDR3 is TGTGCCAGCAGTTTAACGCCCCCAGAAGGGAGGAACACTGAAGCTTTCTTT.

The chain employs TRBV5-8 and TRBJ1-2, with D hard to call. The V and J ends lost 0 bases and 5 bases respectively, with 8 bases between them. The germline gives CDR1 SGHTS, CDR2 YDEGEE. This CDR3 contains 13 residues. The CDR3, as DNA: TGTGCCAGCAGCTTGGTACAGATATATGGCTACACCTTC. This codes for CASSLVQIYGYTF.

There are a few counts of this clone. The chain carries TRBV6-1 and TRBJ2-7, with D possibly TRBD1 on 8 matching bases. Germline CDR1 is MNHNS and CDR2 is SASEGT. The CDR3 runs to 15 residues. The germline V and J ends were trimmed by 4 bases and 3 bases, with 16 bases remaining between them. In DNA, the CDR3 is TGTGCCAGCAGTGGTAAACAGGGGGGGTACTACGAGCAGTACTTC. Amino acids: CASSGKQGGYYEQYF.

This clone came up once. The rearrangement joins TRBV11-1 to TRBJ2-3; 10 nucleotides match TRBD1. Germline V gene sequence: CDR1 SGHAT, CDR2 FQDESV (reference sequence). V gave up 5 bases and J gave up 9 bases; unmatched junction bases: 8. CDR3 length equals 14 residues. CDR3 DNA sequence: TGTGCCAGCAGCCCCGGGACAGGGGTGTCGACGCAGTATTTT. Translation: CASSPGTGVSTQYF.

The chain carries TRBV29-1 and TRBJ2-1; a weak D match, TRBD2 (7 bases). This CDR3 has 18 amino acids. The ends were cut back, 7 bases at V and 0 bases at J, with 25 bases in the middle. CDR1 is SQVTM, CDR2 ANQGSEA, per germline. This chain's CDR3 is CSAAVGRGATSSYNEQFF. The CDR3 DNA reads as TGCAGCGCCGCGGTGGGACGGGGGGCTACCAGCTCCTACAATGAGCAGTTCTTC.

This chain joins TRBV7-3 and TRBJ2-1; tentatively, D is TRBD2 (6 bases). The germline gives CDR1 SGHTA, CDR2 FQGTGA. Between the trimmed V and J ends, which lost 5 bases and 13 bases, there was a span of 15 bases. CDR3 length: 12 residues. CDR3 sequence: CASSPRGGDQFF. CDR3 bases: TGTGCCAGCAGCCCACGGGGCGGGGATCAGTTCTTC.

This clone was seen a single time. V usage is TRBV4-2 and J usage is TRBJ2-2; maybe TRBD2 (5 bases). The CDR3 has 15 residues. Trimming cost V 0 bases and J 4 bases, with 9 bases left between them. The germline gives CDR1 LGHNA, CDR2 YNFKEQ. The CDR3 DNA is TGTGCCAGCAGCCAAGAAGGGCGGGCCACCGGGGAGCTGTTTTTT. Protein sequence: CASSQEGRATGELFF.

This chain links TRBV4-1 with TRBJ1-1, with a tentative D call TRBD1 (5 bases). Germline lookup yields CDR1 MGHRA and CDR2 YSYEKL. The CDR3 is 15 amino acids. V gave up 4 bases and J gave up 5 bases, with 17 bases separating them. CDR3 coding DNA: TGCGCCAGCAGCCCCGGGTGGGCAGGGCGTACTGAAGCTTTCTTT. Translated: CASSPGWAGRTEAFF.

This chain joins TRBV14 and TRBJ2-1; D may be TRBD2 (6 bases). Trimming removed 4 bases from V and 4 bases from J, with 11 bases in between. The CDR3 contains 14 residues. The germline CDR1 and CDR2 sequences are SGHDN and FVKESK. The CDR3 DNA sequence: TGTGCCAGCAGCCGTCGCGGGGAATACAATGAGCAGTTCTTC. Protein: CASSRRGEYNEQFF.

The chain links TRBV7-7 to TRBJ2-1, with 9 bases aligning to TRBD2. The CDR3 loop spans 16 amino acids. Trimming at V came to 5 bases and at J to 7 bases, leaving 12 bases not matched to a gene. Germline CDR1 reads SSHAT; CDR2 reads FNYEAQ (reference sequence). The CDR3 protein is CASSPHSGGRGNEQFF. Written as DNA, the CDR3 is TGTGCCAGCAGCCCTCATAGCGGGGGCCGCGGGAATGAGCAGTTCTTC.

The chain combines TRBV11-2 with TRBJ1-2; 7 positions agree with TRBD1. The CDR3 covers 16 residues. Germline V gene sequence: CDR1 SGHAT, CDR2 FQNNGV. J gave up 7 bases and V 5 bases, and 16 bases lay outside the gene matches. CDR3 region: CASSPQGGQTGFGYTF. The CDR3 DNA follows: TGTGCCAGCAGCCCTCAAGGGGGCCAGACAGGGTTTGGCTACACCTTC.

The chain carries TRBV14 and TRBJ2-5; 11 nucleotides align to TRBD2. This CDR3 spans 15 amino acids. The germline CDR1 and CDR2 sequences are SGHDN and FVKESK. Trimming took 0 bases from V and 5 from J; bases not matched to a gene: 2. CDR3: CASSQDWTSGETQYF. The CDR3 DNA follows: TGTGCCAGCAGCCAAGACTGGACTAGCGGGGAGACCCAGTACTTC.

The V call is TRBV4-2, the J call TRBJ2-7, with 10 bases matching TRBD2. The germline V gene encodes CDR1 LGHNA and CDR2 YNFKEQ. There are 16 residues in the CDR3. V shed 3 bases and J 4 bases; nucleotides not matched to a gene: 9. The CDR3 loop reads CASSQLAGAFVYEQYF. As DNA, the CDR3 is TGTGCCAGCAGCCAGCTAGCGGGAGCTTTTGTTTACGAGCAGTACTTC.